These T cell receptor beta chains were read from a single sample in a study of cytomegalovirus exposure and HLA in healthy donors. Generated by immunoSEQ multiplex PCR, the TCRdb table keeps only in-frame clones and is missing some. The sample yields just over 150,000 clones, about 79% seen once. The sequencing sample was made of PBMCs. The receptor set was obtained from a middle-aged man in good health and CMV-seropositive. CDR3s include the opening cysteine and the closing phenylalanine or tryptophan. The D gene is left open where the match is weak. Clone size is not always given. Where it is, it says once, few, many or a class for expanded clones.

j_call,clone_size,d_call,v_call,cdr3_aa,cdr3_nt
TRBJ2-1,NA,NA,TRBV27,CASSLPGTRGNNEQFF,TGTGCCAGCAGTCTTCCCGGGACGCGGGGAAACAATGAGCAGTTCTTC
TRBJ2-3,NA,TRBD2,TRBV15,CATSTIAGGAGTQYF,TGTGCCACCAGCACTATAGCGGGGGGCGCAGGTACGCAGTATTTT
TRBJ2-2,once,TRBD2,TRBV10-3,CAINDTSGGYTGELFF,TGTGCCATCAACGATACTAGCGGGGGGTACACCGGGGAGCTGTTTTTT
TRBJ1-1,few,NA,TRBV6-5,CASMGRNTEAFF,TGTGCCAGCATGGGGAGGAACACTGAAGCTTTCTTT
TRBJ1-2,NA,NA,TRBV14,CASSPRTGFGDGYTF,TGTGCCAGCAGCCCTAGAACGGGATTTGGCGATGGCTACACCTTC
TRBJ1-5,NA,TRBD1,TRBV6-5,CASWGQGGNQPQHF,TGTGCCAGTTGGGGACAGGGGGGAAATCAGCCCCAGCATTTT
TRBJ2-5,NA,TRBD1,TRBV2,CASRSGQALLQETQYF,TGTGCCAGCAGATCGGGACAGGCCCTCCTTCAAGAGACCCAGTACTTC
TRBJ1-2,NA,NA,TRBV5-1,CASSRGEGENGYTF,TGCGCCAGCAGCCGGGGGGAAGGGGAAAATGGCTACACCTTC
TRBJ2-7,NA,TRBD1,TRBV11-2,CASSARQGDPYEQYF,TGTGCCAGCAGCGCCAGACAGGGAGATCCTTACGAGCAGTACTTC
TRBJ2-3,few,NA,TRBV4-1,CASSHGDLGHYTDTQYF,TGCGCCAGCAGCCATGGAGATCTGGGTCACTACACAGATACGCAGTATTTT
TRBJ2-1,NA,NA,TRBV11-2,CASSLFPSDNEQFF,TGTGCCAGCAGCTTATTTCCTAGCGACAATGAGCAGTTCTTC
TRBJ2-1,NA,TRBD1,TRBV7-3,CASSHTGTGGNEQFF,TGTGCCAGCAGCCATACCGGGACAGGGGGCAATGAGCAGTTCTTC
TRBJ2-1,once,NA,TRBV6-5,CASSNSNEQFF,TGTGCCAGCAGCAACTCCAATGAGCAGTTCTTC
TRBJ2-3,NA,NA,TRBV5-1,CASRPRGGGMTDTQYF,TGCGCCAGCAGACCTAGGGGAGGGGGGATGACAGATACGCAGTATTTT
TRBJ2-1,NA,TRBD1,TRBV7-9,CASSSRDREYNEQFF,TGTGCCAGCAGCTCCCGGGACAGAGAATACAATGAGCAGTTCTTC
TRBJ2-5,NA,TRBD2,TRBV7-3,CASSPLGGTGETQYF,TGTGCCAGCAGTCCTTTGGGAGGGACTGGGGAGACCCAGTACTTC
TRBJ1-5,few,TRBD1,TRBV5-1,CASSSGQGGYQPQHF,TGCGCCAGCAGCTCGGGACAGGGTGGATATCAGCCCCAGCATTTT
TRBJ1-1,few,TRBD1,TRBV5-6,CASSLVLTGVNTEAFF,TGTGCCAGCAGCTTAGTCCTGACAGGGGTGAACACTGAAGCTTTCTTT
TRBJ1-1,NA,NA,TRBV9,CASSPQTTPMNTEAFF,TGTGCCAGCAGCCCCCAGACTACACCTATGAACACTGAAGCTTTCTTT
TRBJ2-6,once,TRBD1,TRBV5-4,CASSLSGGLWGANVLTF,TGTGCCAGCAGCTTATCAGGGGGTCTTTGGGGGGCCAACGTCCTGACTTTC